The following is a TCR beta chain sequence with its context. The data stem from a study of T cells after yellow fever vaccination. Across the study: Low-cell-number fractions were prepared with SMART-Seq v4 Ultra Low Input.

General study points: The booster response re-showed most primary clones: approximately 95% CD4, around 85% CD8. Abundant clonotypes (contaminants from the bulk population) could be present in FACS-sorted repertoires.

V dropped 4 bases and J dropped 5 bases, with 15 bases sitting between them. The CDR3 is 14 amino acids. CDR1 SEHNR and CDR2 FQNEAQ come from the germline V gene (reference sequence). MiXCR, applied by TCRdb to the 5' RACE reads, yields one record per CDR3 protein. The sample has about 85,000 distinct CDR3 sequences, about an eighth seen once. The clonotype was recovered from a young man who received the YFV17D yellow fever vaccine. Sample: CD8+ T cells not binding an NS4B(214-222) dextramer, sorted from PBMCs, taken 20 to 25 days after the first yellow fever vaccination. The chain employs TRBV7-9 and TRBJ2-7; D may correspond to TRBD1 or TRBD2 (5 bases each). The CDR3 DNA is TGTGCCAGCAGCTCGACTGGGGGAGTCGACGAGCAGTACTTC. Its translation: CASSSTGGVDEQYF.